This is a list of T cell receptor beta chains from one sample in a study of OX40 agonist ivuxolimab in advanced cancers. The protocol was immunoSEQ multiplex PCR, while the TCRdb copy is restricted to in-frame clones and leaves out a portion. The table has about 73,000 clones, 90% seen once. Sequencing was performed on CD4+ or CD8+ T cells sorted from blood, taken in a trial of the OX40 agonist ivuxolimab. These receptor sequences come from an adult with an advanced solid tumor such as melanoma, head and neck, liver or kidney cancer. CDR3s include the opening cysteine and the closing phenylalanine or tryptophan. A D gene is named only where the DNA matches it firmly. Size values are once, few and many counts, or a class for expanded clones, and some rows have none.

D,V,size,J,DNA,CDR3
.,TRBV7-2,.,TRBJ2-1,TGTGCCAGCAGCTTAGTCGCGGACCGCGATGAGCAGTTCTTC,CASSLVADRDEQFF
.,TRBV30,.,TRBJ2-1,TGTGCCTGCGACTGGTGGGTTAACAATGAGCAGTTCTTC,CACDWWVNNEQFF
TRBD2,TRBV2,.,TRBJ2-3,TGTGCCAGCAGGTTTGGATTAGCGGGGGGCACAGATACGCAGTATTTT,CASRFGLAGGTDTQYF
TRBD1,TRBV7-2,.,TRBJ2-7,TGTGCCAGCACCGGACAGGGCATTTCCTACGAGCAGTACTTC,CASTGQGISYEQYF
TRBD2,TRBV7-3,few,TRBJ2-5,TGTGCCAGCAGCTTCGGGGGGCAAGAGACCCAGTACTTC,CASSFGGQETQYF
.,TRBV18,.,TRBJ2-1,TGTGCCAGCTCACCCAGTGCCTCGAGTGAGCAGTTCTTC,CASSPSASSEQFF
TRBD1,TRBV14,.,TRBJ2-7,TGTGCCAGCAGCCACATATCTCTTAGGGGGACAGGGACCTACGAGCAGTACTTC,CASSHISLRGTGTYEQYF
TRBD2,TRBV7-2,.,TRBJ2-1,TGTGCCAGCAGCTTTAGCGGGGGATACAATGAGCAGTTCTTC,CASSFSGGYNEQFF
TRBD1,TRBV19,.,TRBJ1-1,TGTGCCAGTCGTCTTAGGGACAGCATTCGAGAAGGTGCCACTGAAGCTTTCTTT,CASRLRDSIREGATEAFF
.,TRBV5-5,.,TRBJ2-1,TGTGCCAGCAGCCGAGACGGACTCCCTGACAATGAGCAGTTCTTC,CASSRDGLPDNEQFF
TRBD1,TRBV5-4,.,TRBJ2-3,TGTGCCAGCAGCTTTGGACAGGCTTCGAGCACAGATACGCAGTATTTT,CASSFGQASSTDTQYF
.,TRBV2,.,TRBJ2-6,TGTGCCAGCAGGATCCACGGGGACGCCTTAGTCCTGACTTTC,CASRIHGDALVLTF
.,TRBV29-1,.,TRBJ2-7,TGCAGCGCCCGCAACAGGCCAGAGTCCGAGCAGTACTTC,CSARNRPESEQYF
TRBD1,TRBV19,few,TRBJ2-7,TGTGCCAGTAGGAAGCGGACAGGGGGAGAGCAGTACTTC,CASRKRTGGEQYF
TRBD1,TRBV28,.,TRBJ1-2,TGTGCCAGCAGTTTATGGAGACAGGGCCATGGCTACACCTTC,CASSLWRQGHGYTF